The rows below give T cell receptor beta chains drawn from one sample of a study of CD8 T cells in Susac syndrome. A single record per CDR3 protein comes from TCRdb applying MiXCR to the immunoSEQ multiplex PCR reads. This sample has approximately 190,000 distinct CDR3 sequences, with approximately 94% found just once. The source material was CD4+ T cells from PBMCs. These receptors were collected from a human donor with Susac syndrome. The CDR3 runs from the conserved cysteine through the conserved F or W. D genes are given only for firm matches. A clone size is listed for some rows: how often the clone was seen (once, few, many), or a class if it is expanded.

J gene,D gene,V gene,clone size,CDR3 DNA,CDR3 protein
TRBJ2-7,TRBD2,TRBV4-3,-,TGCGCCAGCAGCCAAGATAGCGGGGGGACCTACTACGAGCAGTACTTC,CASSQDSGGTYYEQYF
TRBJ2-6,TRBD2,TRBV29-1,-,TGCAGCGGTGGGGGGGGTGGGGCCAACGTCCTGACTTTC,CSGGGGGANVLTF
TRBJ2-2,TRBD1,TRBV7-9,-,TGTGCCAGCAGCCGGGCACCGGGACAGGGGCCAACGAACACCGGGGAGCTGTTTTTT,CASSRAPGQGPTNTGELFF
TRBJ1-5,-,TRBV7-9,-,TGTGCCAGCAGCTTAGATTCGGGGATTGGCTTAAATCAGCCCCAGCATTTT,CASSLDSGIGLNQPQHF
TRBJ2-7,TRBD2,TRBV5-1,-,TGCGCCAGCAGACCCGGGGAGGGGAGATACGAGCAGTACTTC,CASRPGEGRYEQYF
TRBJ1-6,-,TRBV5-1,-,TGCGCCAGCAGCCCCGGGACCACGAATTCACCCCTCCACTTT,CASSPGTTNSPLHF
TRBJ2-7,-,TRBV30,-,TGTGCCTGGAGTGTACTTAAGGGAACCGAGCAGTACTTC,CAWSVLKGTEQYF
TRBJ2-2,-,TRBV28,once,TGTGCCACCTGCGGACTGCTGAACACCGGGGAGCTGTTTTTT,CATCGLLNTGELFF
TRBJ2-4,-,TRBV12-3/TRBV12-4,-,TGTGCCAGCAGTTTCCGGGAAACCAAAAACATTCAGTACTTC,CASSFRETKNIQYF
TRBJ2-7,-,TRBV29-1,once,TGCAGCGTTGATACCATACCCGGTCACGAGCAGTACTTC,CSVDTIPGHEQYF
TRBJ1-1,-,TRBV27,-,TGTGCCAGCAGTTTAAAGGTGGGATTCATGAACACTGAAGCTTTCTTT,CASSLKVGFMNTEAFF
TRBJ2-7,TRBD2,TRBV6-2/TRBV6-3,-,TGTGCCAGCAGTTACTCGCCTAGCGGGGGATACCCTACAAGAGAGCAGTACTTC,CASSYSPSGGYPTREQYF